What follows are 6 T cell receptor beta chains derived from one specimen sequenced in a study of blood T cells in healthy people across ages. The authors ran a second PCR of 7 to 11 cycles using a sample-barcoded 5' primer and a J-beta primer mix. One entry per CDR3 protein, called by TCRdb with MiXCR from the 5' RACE reads. The profile shows around 600,000 distinct CDR3 sequences, around 48% of them singletons. The material sequenced was blood. The source is a man at least 80 years old in good health.

The V and J genes are TRBV2 and TRBJ2-7; 10 bases align to TRBD2. Germline V gives CDR1 SNHLY, CDR2 FYNNEI. The CDR3 has 16 residues. The CDR3: CVSKTSGHTSPYEQYF. CDR3 nucleotides: TGTGTCAGTAAGACTAGCGGGCATACCTCTCCCTACGAGCAGTACTTC. The whole variable domain, filled in from reference TRBV2 and TRBJ2-7, reads EPEVTQTPSHQVTQMGQEVILRCVPISNHLYFYWYRQILGQKVEFLVSFYNNEISEKSEIFDDQFSVERPDGSNFTLKIRSTKLEDSAMYFCVSKTSGHTSPYEQYFGPGTRLTVT.

The chain is built from TRBV7-2 and TRBJ2-7, with a possible D match to TRBD2 (6 bases). Matching the DNA end better, TRBJ2-5 makes the J call doubtful. This CDR3 is built from 16 residues. Germline V gives CDR1 SGHTA, CDR2 FQGNSA. The CDR3 sequence is CASSQRATGVQETQYF. The CDR3 bases are TGTGCCAGCAGCCAAAGGGCGACGGGAGTGCAAGAGACCCAGTACTTC.

V usage is TRBV3-1 and J usage is TRBJ1-2; D is undetermined. From germline, CDR1 is LGHDT and CDR2 YNNKEL (reference sequence). Trimming stripped 4 bases from V and 8 bases from J, with 20 bases between. CDR3 size: 15 residues. DNA for the CDR3: TGTGCCAGCAGCCCACCCCCGACGGTTTATGTCGGCTACACCTTC. Translating it yields CASSPPPTVYVGYTF.

V is TRBV5-1 and J is TRBJ2-7, with D unclear. CDR1 and CDR2 from the germline V gene are SGHRS and YFSETQ. The CDR3 is 15 amino acids. Trimming took 0 bases from V and 2 from J, leaving 12 bases between them. For the CDR3, the DNA is TGCGCCAGCAGCTTGGAAGGGTCGGAGCCCTACGAGCAGTACTTC. It codes for CASSLEGSEPYEQYF.

At least ten counts were recorded for this clonotype. The gene calls are TRBV30 and TRBJ1-2; D is uncertain. The CDR3 length is 11 residues. The V gene lost 3 bases and the J gene lost 5 bases, with 7 bases spanning the gap. CDR1 GTSNPN and CDR2 SVGIG come from the germline V gene (reference sequence). CDR3 DNA sequence: TGTGCCTGGAGGGATATGTATGGCTACACCTTC. This encodes CAWRDMYGYTF.

The table lists this clonotype with a few counts. The chain recombines TRBV29-1 with TRBJ2-5; TRBD2 might be the D (6 bases). CDR3 length: 13 amino acids. V was shortened by 3 bases and J by 4 bases, with 12 bases between the two germline ends. CDR1 and CDR2 from the germline V gene are SQVTM and ANQGSEA. DNA of the CDR3: TGCAGCGTTGATATCGGGAGCGGAGAGACCCAGTACTTC. Its translation is CSVDIGSGETQYF.